Presented here are 29 T cell receptor beta chains from one specimen sequenced in a study of identical twins (dated by TCRdb to the mid-2010s). Library creation used 5' RACE. Sequencing relied on an Illumina HiSeq 2000. TCRdb applied fastp at Q25 and MiXCR to the public reads, then kept only in-frame beta chains. Rows with a matching CDR3 protein are joined into one entry that keeps the most common DNA and genes. This sample comprises a few hundred thousand distinct CDR3 sequences, 8% to 11% of them detected only once. The ten largest account for 9% to 10% of the sample. Input material: memory T cells sorted from blood. The cell subset or site label, as the study defines it: CD45RO+ enriched T cells. The receptor source for this set is a man aged 45-60 years in good health.

V and J are TRBV4-2 and TRBJ1-2, with a weak D call TRBD1 (6 bases). Germline V lookup: CDR1 LGHNA, CDR2 YNFKEQ. V was clipped by 0 bases and J by 8 bases, with 13 bases between them. The CDR3 covers 14 residues. The CDR3 nucleotides read TGTGCCAGCAGCCAAGAGATGTCAGGGGTCGGCTACACCTTC. Translated, it gives CASSQEMSGVGYTF.

J is TRBJ2-7 and V is TRBV28, with no clear D. CDR1 is MDHEN, CDR2 SYDVKM, per germline. The CDR3 runs to 14 residues. The V and J ends lost 4 bases and 0 bases respectively, with 10 bases between them. CDR3 amino acids: CASSSPKSSYEQYF. DNA of the CDR3: TGTGCCAGCAGTTCTCCAAAGAGCTCCTACGAGCAGTACTTC.

This clonotype was detected ten times or more. The chain carries TRBV7-2 and TRBJ2-7; 10 bases agree with TRBD2. Trimming at V came to 3 bases and at J to 4 bases, leaving 3 bases not matched to a gene. The CDR3 loop spans 14 amino acids. In germline, CDR1 is SGHTA, CDR2 FQGNSA. As DNA, the CDR3 is TGTGCCAGCAGCTTTAGCGGGGGGTTATACGAGCAGTACTTC. It yields the protein CASSFSGGLYEQYF.

This clonotype was detected only a few times. J is TRBJ2-5 and V is TRBV7-2; TRBD1 aligns across 9 bases. In germline, CDR1 is SGHTA, CDR2 FQGNSA. This CDR3 has 16 amino acids. J gave up 5 bases and V 5 bases, and 12 bases lay outside the gene matches. CDR3 in DNA: TGTGCCAGCAGCGAGCAGTACAGGGGGCAACGGGAGACCCAGTACTTC. This codes for CASSEQYRGQRETQYF.

The sample holds many counts of this clonotype. The CDR3 sequence: CASSLSPASGRSDEQFF. CDR3 nucleotide sequence: TGTGCCAGCAGTCTTTCTCCCGCTAGCGGGAGGAGTGATGAGCAGTTCTTC. The chain uses TRBV5-5 and TRBJ2-1; 11 bases match TRBD2. Germline V lookup: CDR1 SGHKS, CDR2 YYEKEE (reference sequence). V was pared by 5 bases and J by 8 bases, with 15 bases of the junction left unmatched. The CDR3 loop spans 17 amino acids.

This clonotype was seen ten or more times. The chain employs TRBV15 and TRBJ2-3, with D hard to call. The CDR3 has 16 residues. The V gene lost 3 bases and the J gene lost 2 bases, with 15 bases spanning the gap. Germline CDR1 LNHNV, CDR2 YYDKDF (reference sequence). The CDR3 nucleotides are TGTGCCACCAGCAGGTCACCGGAACCAGACACAGATACGCAGTATTTT. This codes for CATSRSPEPDTDTQYF. The variable domain in full, with the rest retrieved from reference TRBV15 and TRBJ2-3, is DAMVIQNPRYQVTQFGKPVTLSCSQTLNHNVMYWYQQKSSQAPKLLFHYYDKDFNNEADTPDNFQSRRPNTSFCFLDIRSPGLGDTAMYLCATSRSPEPDTDTQYFGPGTRLTVL.

This clonotype was detected many times. The rearrangement uses TRBV5-1 and TRBJ2-1; 16 positions match TRBD2. The ends lost 4 bases at V and 10 bases at J; junction bases unmatched: 8. The length of the CDR3 is 16 residues. Germline CDR1 SGHRS, CDR2 YFSETQ. The CDR3 DNA reads as TGCGCCAGCAGCGCTTCGGGACTAGCGGGGGGGCGGGAGCAGTTCTTC. This encodes CASSASGLAGGREQFF. Full variable domain (remainder filled in from reference TRBV5-1 and TRBJ2-1): KAGVTQTPRYLIKTRGQQVTLSCSPISGHRSVSWYQQTPGQGLQFLFEYFSETQRNKGNFPGRFSGRQFSNSRSEMNVSTLELGDSALYLCASSASGLAGGREQFFGPGTRLTVL.

This sequence joins TRBV4-2 and TRBJ1-4; the D is unclear. CDR3 length equals 14 residues. Per the germline V gene, CDR1 is LGHNA and CDR2 is YNFKEQ. The V and J ends lost 0 bases and 4 bases respectively, with 6 bases between them. This CDR3 is CASSQDQINEKLFF. The DNA of the CDR3 is TGTGCCAGCAGCCAAGACCAAATTAATGAAAAACTGTTTTTT.

This clonotype was seen many times. The chain has TRBV29-1 and TRBJ2-5; D is possibly TRBD2 (5 bases). This CDR3 is 13 amino acids long. V shed 3 bases and J shed 1 base, with 9 bases lying between them. Germline V gives CDR1 SQVTM, CDR2 ANQGSEA. Here the CDR3 DNA reads TGCAGCGTTGAGCGGCGGGCCCAAGAGACCCAGTACTTC. This translates into CSVERRAQETQYF. Using reference TRBV29-1 and TRBJ2-5 for the parts outside the CDR3, the full variable domain is SAVISQKPSRDICQRGTSLTIQCQVDSQVTMMFWYRQQPGQSLTLIATANQGSEATYESGFVIDKFPISRPNLTFSTLTVSNMSPEDSSIYLCSVERRAQETQYFGPGTRLLVL.

This clonotype was detected many times. This rearrangement joins TRBV6-1 to TRBJ2-6; 10 bases are shared with TRBD1. V was pared by 6 bases and J by 2 bases, with 7 bases of the junction left unmatched. Germline values: CDR1 MNHNS, CDR2 SASEGT. The CDR3 totals 17 residues. The CDR3 loop is CASSATGGFTGANVLTF. The CDR3 region has the DNA TGTGCCAGCAGCGCGACAGGGGGCTTTACTGGGGCCAACGTCCTGACTTTC.

The chain employs TRBV7-6 and TRBJ2-7, with TRBD1 identical over 7 bases. Germline lookup yields CDR1 SGHVS and CDR2 FNYEAQ. Losses at the gene ends were 5 bases for V and 5 bases for J; bases not matched to a gene: 9. The length of the CDR3 is 14 residues. The CDR3, as DNA: TGTGCCAGCAGCCCCTCCACAGGGGACCACGAGCAGTACTTC. This translates into CASSPSTGDHEQYF.

There are many counts of this clonotype. The chain links TRBV28 to TRBJ1-1; D call uncertain. Germline V gene data show CDR1 as MDHEN and CDR2 as SYDVKM. V lost 4 bases and J 4 bases, leaving 10 bases between the germline ends. CDR3 length: 13 residues. The DNA for the CDR3 is TGTGCCAGCAGTTGGGTGGCGAGCACTGAAGCTTTCTTT. Amino acid sequence: CASSWVASTEAFF.

This clonotype came up a few times. CDR3 coding DNA: TGCGCCAGCAGTAGCGGGAATGAGCCCTACGAGCAGTACTTC. Encoded protein: CASSSGNEPYEQYF. The chain links TRBV5-1 to TRBJ2-7; the match to TRBD2 covers 8 bases. The germline V gene encodes CDR1 SGHRS and CDR2 YFSETQ. The CDR3 contains 14 residues. With V trimmed by 5 bases and J by 2 bases, 6 bases remained unmatched. Full variable domain (remainder filled in from reference TRBV5-1 and TRBJ2-7): KAGVTQTPRYLIKTRGQQVTLSCSPISGHRSVSWYQQTPGQGLQFLFEYFSETQRNKGNFPGRFSGRQFSNSRSEMNVSTLELGDSALYLCASSSGNEPYEQYFGPGTRLTVT.

This rearrangement joins TRBV14 to TRBJ2-5; TRBD1 might be the D (5 bases). The CDR3 sequence is 16 residues long. Between the trimmed V and J ends, which lost 6 bases and 2 bases, there was a span of 19 bases. The germline CDR1 and CDR2 sequences are SGHDN and FVKESK. The CDR3 reads CASSLDKGLLQETQYF. CDR3 nucleotides: TGTGCCAGCAGTCTGGATAAGGGGTTATTGCAAGAGACCCAGTACTTC.

This clonotype was counted ten times or more. This chain joins TRBV3-1 and TRBJ2-2; D unclear. Trimming took 4 bases from V and 1 from J, leaving 4 bases between them. Germline loops: CDR1 LGHDT, CDR2 YNNKEL (reference sequence). The length of the CDR3 is 13 residues. Here the CDR3 DNA reads TGTGCCAGCAGCCCCAGGAACACCGGGGAGCTGTTTTTT. Translated: CASSPRNTGELFF.

This clonotype has at least ten counts. The V call is TRBV6-5, the J call TRBJ1-1; D not certain. The CDR3 is 13 amino acids. In germline, CDR1 is MNHEY, CDR2 SVGAGI. V dropped 4 bases and J dropped 5 bases, with 11 bases sitting between them. CDR3 protein: CASSSGPRTEAFF. The DNA for the CDR3 is TGTGCCAGCAGTTCCGGACCGAGGACTGAAGCTTTCTTT.

This clonotype was seen repeatedly, ten times or more. The chain is built from TRBV11-2 and TRBJ2-3; D possibly corresponds to TRBD2 (6 bases). CDR1 and CDR2 from the germline V gene are SGHAT and FQNNGV. Trimming shortened V by 3 bases and J by 5 bases, and 15 bases separated the two germline ends. The CDR3 totals 15 residues. This CDR3 reads CASSLQAPGRDTQYF. In DNA, the CDR3 is TGTGCCAGCAGCTTGCAGGCCCCCGGGAGAGATACGCAGTATTTT.

This clonotype was seen at least ten times. V and J are TRBV30 and TRBJ2-1; D gene unclear. The CDR3 is 13 residues long. Germline CDR1 GTSNPN, CDR2 SVGIG (reference sequence). V was cut by 4 bases and J by 7 bases, with 14 bases left in between. This chain's CDR3 is CAWIGPPRNEQFF. The CDR3 DNA sequence: TGTGCCTGGATAGGCCCCCCTAGAAATGAGCAGTTCTTC.

The chain combines TRBV28 with TRBJ2-2; D not resolved. CDR3 length equals 12 residues. V was trimmed by 3 bases and J by 6 bases, leaving 5 bases between them. The V gene's germline CDR1 is MDHEN and CDR2 SYDVKM. The CDR3 coding sequence is TGTGCCAGCAGTTTCGTTGCCGGGGAGCTGTTTTTT. The encoded protein is CASSFVAGELFF.

This clonotype showed up many times. The rearrangement joins TRBV29-1 to TRBJ1-2, with 7 positions matching TRBD1. This CDR3 has 14 amino acids. The J segment lost 8 bases and the V segment lost 0 bases, leaving 9 bases of the junction unmatched. In germline, CDR1 is SQVTM, CDR2 ANQGSEA. The CDR3 coding sequence is TGCAGCGTTGAAGACCGAGGGGGCGGATGGGGCTACACCTTC. Amino acid sequence: CSVEDRGGGWGYTF.

There are a few counts of this clonotype. V usage is TRBV2 and J usage is TRBJ1-2; TRBD1 matches at 11 bases. The CDR3 sequence is 15 residues long. Germline trimming cut 7 bases from V and 8 bases from J; bases unmatched to any gene: 12. CDR1 SNHLY and CDR2 FYNNEI come from the germline V gene. As DNA, the CDR3 is TGTGCCAGCAAACTAATGGAGGACAGGGGGCAAGGCTACACCTTC. The encoded protein is CASKLMEDRGQGYTF.

There are many counts of this clonotype. The genes are TRBV28 and TRBJ2-3; D not certain. This CDR3 spans 15 amino acids. V lost 3 bases to trimming and J lost 0 bases, with 10 bases between them. The germline V gene has CDR1 MDHEN and CDR2 SYDVKM. This CDR3 reads CASSFWQASTDTQYF. The CDR3 nucleotides read TGTGCCAGCAGTTTTTGGCAGGCCAGCACAGATACGCAGTATTTT.

The V call is TRBV20-1, the J call TRBJ1-1, with D perhaps matching TRBD1 (5 bases). CDR3 length equals 15 residues. V lost 3 bases to trimming and J lost 4 bases, with 18 bases between them. Germline CDR1 reads DFQATT; CDR2 reads SNEGSKA (reference sequence). The CDR3 DNA sequence: TGCAGTGCTAGGGGCCCAGGGAGGATGATCACTGAAGCTTTCTTT. Translating it yields CSARGPGRMITEAFF.

The chain links TRBV6-1 to TRBJ1-2; unclear D gene. Looked up from germline, CDR1 is MNHNS and CDR2 is SASEGT. V lost 2 bases and J 5 bases, leaving 12 bases between the germline ends. CDR3 size: 14 residues. CDR3 protein: CASSEPQPLYGYTF. The CDR3 DNA is TGTGCCAGCAGTGAACCCCAGCCGTTATATGGCTACACCTTC.

The sample holds a few counts of this clonotype. CDR3 amino acids: CAIQQAGGRDEQYF. The CDR3 DNA sequence: TGTGCCATCCAGCAGGCAGGGGGCAGGGACGAGCAGTACTTC. V gene TRBV10-3 combines with J gene TRBJ2-7; 8 bases align to TRBD1. This CDR3 contains 14 residues. Germline trimming cut 8 bases from V and 5 bases from J; bases unmatched to any gene: 11. Germline CDR1 reads ENHRY; CDR2 reads SYGVKD.

V is TRBV6-2 or TRBV6-3 and J is TRBJ1-1; no clear D gene. The CDR3 runs 13 residues. With 7 bases removed from V and 4 bases from J, the gap between germline ends came to 13 bases. Germline V gene data show CDR1 as MNHEY and CDR2 as SVGEGT. CDR3 region: CASIDWVGTEAFF. CDR3 DNA: TGTGCCAGCATCGACTGGGTAGGCACTGAAGCTTTCTTT.

This clonotype was observed a few times. The genes are TRBV5-1 and TRBJ2-2; 7 bases are a match to TRBD2. J gave up 3 bases and V 4 bases, and 6 bases lay outside the gene matches. Germline loops: CDR1 SGHRS, CDR2 YFSETQ. This CDR3 region has 15 residues. In DNA form, the CDR3 reads TGCGCCAGCAGCCCCCAGGGAGGGCACACCGGGGAGCTGTTTTTT. This translates into CASSPQGGHTGELFF.

This clonotype was seen repeatedly, ten times or more. The chain is built from TRBV6-1 and TRBJ1-6, with 7 bases that match TRBD1. This CDR3 region has 14 residues. V was pared by 6 bases and J by 7 bases, with 6 bases of the junction left unmatched. Germline V gene sequence: CDR1 MNHNS, CDR2 SASEGT. The CDR3 coding sequence is TGTGCCAGCAGCCTAGGACAGGCGAATTCACCCCTCCACTTT. It is translated as CASSLGQANSPLHF.

This clonotype was seen only a few times. This may be a read error, as it is one base from a much larger clone. The rearrangement links TRBV4-3 to TRBJ2-2; D perhaps matches TRBD1 (6 bases). This CDR3 spans 16 amino acids. Trimming took off 0 bases at V and 5 bases at J, with 13 bases between the two ends. CDR1 is LGHNA and CDR2 is YSLEER in the germline V gene. DNA of the CDR3: TGCGCCAGCAGCCAAGAAGAAGGGGGATATACCGGGGAGCTGTTTTTT. It codes for CASSQEEGGYTGELFF.